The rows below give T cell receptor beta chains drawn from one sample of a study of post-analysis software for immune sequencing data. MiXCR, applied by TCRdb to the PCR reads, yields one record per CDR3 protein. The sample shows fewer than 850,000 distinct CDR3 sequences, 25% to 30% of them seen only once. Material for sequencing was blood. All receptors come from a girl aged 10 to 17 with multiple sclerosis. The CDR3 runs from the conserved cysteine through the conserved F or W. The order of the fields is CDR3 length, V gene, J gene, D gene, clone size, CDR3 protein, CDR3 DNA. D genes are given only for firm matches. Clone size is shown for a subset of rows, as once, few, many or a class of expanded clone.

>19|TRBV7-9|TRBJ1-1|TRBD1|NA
CASSIIRDRVLGNVTEAFF
TGTGCCAGCAGCATAATCCGGGACAGGGTGTTAGGGAACGTCACTGAAGCTTTCTTT
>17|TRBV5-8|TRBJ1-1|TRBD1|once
CASSLDRGPRALPEAFF
TGTGCCAGCAGCTTGGACAGGGGGCCCAGGGCGCTTCCTGAAGCTTTCTTT
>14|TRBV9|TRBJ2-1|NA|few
CASSGLNLYNEQFF
TGTGCCAGCAGCGGGCTAAACCTCTACAATGAGCAGTTCTTC
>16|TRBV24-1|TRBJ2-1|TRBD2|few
CATSDQGLAGVDEQFF
TGTGCCACCAGTGATCAGGGACTAGCGGGAGTCGATGAGCAGTTCTTC
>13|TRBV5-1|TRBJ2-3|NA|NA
CASSFWSRNTQYF
TGCGCCAGCAGCTTTTGGTCCCGGAATACGCAGTATTTT
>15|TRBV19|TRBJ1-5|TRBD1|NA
CASSFQGASNQPQHF
TGTGCCAGTTCTTTCCAGGGGGCTAGCAATCAGCCCCAGCATTTT
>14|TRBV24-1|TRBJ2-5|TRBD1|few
CATSGTGSRETQYF
TGTGCCACCAGTGGGACAGGCAGCCGGGAGACCCAGTACTTC
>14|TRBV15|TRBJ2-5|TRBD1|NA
CATSPGTGYETQYF
TGTGCCACCAGCCCCGGGACAGGGTACGAGACCCAGTACTTC
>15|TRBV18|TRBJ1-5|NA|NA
CASSQRATGFSPQHF
TGTGCCAGCTCCCAAAGGGCCACAGGGTTCAGTCCCCAGCATTTT
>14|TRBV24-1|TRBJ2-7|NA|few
CATSDALDGYEQYF
TGTGCCACCAGTGATGCGCTGGACGGATACGAGCAGTACTTC
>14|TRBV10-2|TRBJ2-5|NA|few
CACGEDRPQETQYF
TGCGCCTGCGGGGAGGACAGACCCCAAGAGACCCAGTACTTC
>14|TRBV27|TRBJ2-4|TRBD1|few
CASSATGESNIQYF
TGTGCCAGCAGTGCGACAGGGGAAAGTAACATTCAGTACTTC
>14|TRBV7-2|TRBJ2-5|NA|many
CASSPQQGAVTQYF
TGTGCCAGCAGCCCACAACAGGGAGCGGTTACCCAGTACTTC
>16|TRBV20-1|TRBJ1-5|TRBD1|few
CSASPPGGYSNQPQHF
TGCAGTGCTAGTCCCCCAGGGGGTTATAGCAATCAGCCCCAGCATTTT
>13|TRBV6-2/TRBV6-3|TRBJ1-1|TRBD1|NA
CASGRQGATEAFF
TGTGCCAGCGGGAGGCAGGGGGCAACTGAAGCTTTCTTT
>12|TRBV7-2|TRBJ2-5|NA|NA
CASSLRDETQYF
TGTGCCAGCAGCCTCAGGGACGAGACCCAGTACTTC
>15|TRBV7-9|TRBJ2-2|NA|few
CASSLGGRRAGELFF
TGTGCCAGCAGCTTAGGAGGAAGGAGGGCCGGGGAGCTGTTTTTT
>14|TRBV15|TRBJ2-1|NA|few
CATSQLAPPNEQFF
TGTGCCACCAGCCAACTAGCCCCCCCCAATGAGCAGTTCTTC
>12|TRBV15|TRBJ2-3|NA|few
CATSRRGDTQYF
TGTGCCACCAGCCGTAGAGGGGATACGCAGTATTTT
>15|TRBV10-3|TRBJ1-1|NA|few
CAISDVGGSNTEAFF
TGTGCCATCAGTGATGTCGGGGGATCGAACACTGAAGCTTTCTTT
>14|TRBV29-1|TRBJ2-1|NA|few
CSAPTSTTYNEQFF
TGCAGCGCCCCGACTAGTACGACCTACAATGAGCAGTTCTTC
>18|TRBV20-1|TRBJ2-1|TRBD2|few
CSASLLAGGRRAYNEQFF
TGCAGTGCTAGCCTACTAGCGGGGGGGCGTAGGGCCTACAATGAGCAGTTCTTC
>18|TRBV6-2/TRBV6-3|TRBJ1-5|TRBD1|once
CASSFLFQGAAQNRPQHF
TGTGCCAGCAGTTTCCTCTTCCAGGGGGCAGCCCAAAATCGGCCCCAGCATTTT
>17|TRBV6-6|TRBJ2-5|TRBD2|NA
CASSYSGLAGGRETQYF
TGTGCCAGCAGTTACTCTGGCCTAGCGGGGGGGAGAGAGACCCAGTACTTC
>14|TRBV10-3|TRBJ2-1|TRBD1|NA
CAISDGDRVNEQFF
TGTGCCATCAGTGACGGTGACAGGGTCAATGAGCAGTTCTTC
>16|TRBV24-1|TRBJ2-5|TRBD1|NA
CATSDPGQGGSETQYF
TGTGCCACCAGTGACCCGGGACAGGGCGGATCAGAGACCCAGTACTTC
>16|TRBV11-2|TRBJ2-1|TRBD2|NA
CASSLRSGRAYNEQFF
TGTGCCAGCAGCTTACGGAGCGGGAGAGCCTACAATGAGCAGTTCTTC
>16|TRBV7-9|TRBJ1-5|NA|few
CASSVDGTLGSQPQHF
TGTGCCAGCAGCGTTGACGGGACGCTAGGAAGTCAGCCCCAGCATTTT
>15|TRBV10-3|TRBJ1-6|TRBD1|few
CAISGARGLEKPLHF
TGTGCCATCAGTGGGGCCAGGGGGCTGGAGAAACCCCTCCACTTT
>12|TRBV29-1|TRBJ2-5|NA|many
CSVDLGQETQYF
TGCAGCGTTGATTTGGGACAAGAGACCCAGTACTTC
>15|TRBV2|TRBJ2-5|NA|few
CASRDRAKPGETQYF
TGTGCCAGCAGGGACCGGGCTAAACCTGGGGAGACCCAGTACTTC
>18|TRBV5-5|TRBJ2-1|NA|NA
CASSSPLGGMSTYNEQFF
TGTGCCAGCAGCTCTCCTCTGGGCGGAATGTCTACCTACAATGAGCAGTTCTTC
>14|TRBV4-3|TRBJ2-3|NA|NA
CASSQDWIADTQYF
TGCGCCAGCAGCCAAGATTGGATCGCAGATACGCAGTATTTT
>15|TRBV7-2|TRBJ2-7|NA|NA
CASSLVSRDAYEQYF
TGTGCCAGCAGCTTAGTAAGCAGGGACGCATACGAGCAGTACTTC
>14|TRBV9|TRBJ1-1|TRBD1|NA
CASSVIRGDTEAFF
TGTGCCAGCAGCGTAATCAGGGGGGACACTGAAGCTTTCTTT
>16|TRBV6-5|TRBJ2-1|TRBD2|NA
CASRKTSGTLYNEQFF
TGTGCCAGCCGAAAAACTAGCGGAACCTTATACAATGAGCAGTTCTTC
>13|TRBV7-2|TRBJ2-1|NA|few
CASNSGLWSEQFF
TGTGCCAGCAACTCAGGGCTCTGGAGTGAGCAGTTCTTC
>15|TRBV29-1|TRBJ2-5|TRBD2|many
CSARPGLAEKETQYF
TGCAGCGCACGACCGGGACTAGCGGAAAAAGAGACCCAGTACTTC
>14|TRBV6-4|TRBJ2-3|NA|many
CASSRSGDTDTQYF
TGTGCCAGCAGTCGGAGCGGAGACACAGATACGCAGTATTTT
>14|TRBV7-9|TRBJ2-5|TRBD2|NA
CASSSRTSREAQYF
TGTGCCAGCAGCTCTAGGACTAGTAGGGAGGCCCAGTACTTC
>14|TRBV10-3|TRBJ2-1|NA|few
CAISDGDTLNEQFF
TGTGCCATCAGTGATGGAGACACCCTAAATGAGCAGTTCTTC
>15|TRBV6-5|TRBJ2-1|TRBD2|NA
CASRRAGGPRGEQFF
TGTGCCAGCAGGAGAGCGGGGGGGCCGAGGGGTGAGCAGTTCTTC
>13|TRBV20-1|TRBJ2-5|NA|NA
CSPTRAGQETQYF
TGCAGTCCGACGAGGGCAGGACAAGAGACCCAGTACTTC
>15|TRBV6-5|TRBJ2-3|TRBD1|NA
CASSRDRPRSDTQYF
TGTGCCAGCAGCCGGGACAGGCCGCGTTCGGATACGCAGTATTTT